This T cell receptor (beta chain) was observed in a study of identical twins. This clonotype has just a few counts. CDR3 length: 16 residues. Trimming removed 4 bases from V and 4 bases from J; junction bases left unmatched: 10. Germline loops: CDR1 SGDLS, CDR2 YYNGEE. MiXCR, run by TCRdb on the 5' RACE reads, gives a single entry per CDR3 protein. Here the sample spans roughly 250,000 distinct CDR3 sequences, roughly 13% being singletons. The rearrangement links TRBV9 to TRBJ2-3; 9 bases align to TRBD2. This TCR was recovered from a woman under 30 in good health. Sample: memory (CD45RO+) T cells sorted from blood. CDR3 in amino acids: CASSPPGTSFADTQYF. The CDR3 DNA follows: TGTGCCAGCAGCCCCCCCGGGACTAGCTTCGCAGATACGCAGTATTTT.